This TCR beta chain was found in a study of blood T cell repertoires in COVID-19. Overall study: Acute and convalescent COVID-19 specimens originated in the United States, Italy and Spain. The analysed material was cDNA or gDNA that came from T cells, B-cell-depleted T cells, or PBMCs.

Per the original data handling: Reference gene primer amplification gave nucleated cell count estimates. The protocol was immunoSEQ multiplex PCR, while the TCRdb copy is restricted to in-frame clones and leaves out a portion. The D gene and trimming were derived from the DNA, and the V and J assignments and clone size from that table. The sample records roughly 160,000 clones, 75% to 85% being singletons. V was cut by 4 bases and J by 3 bases, with 10 bases left in between. This CDR3 has 13 amino acids. Germline V gene lookup returns CDR1 SGHRS and CDR2 YFSETQ. Enrolment of Seattle patients took place during active infection, and they were followed longitudinally.

The sequence was collected from a woman in her sixties with COVID-19, enrolled during active disease. Material for sequencing was peripheral blood. The V gene is TRBV5-1, the J gene TRBJ1-2; possible D gene TRBD1, 6 bases. Here the CDR3 reads CASSPDRHYGYTF. As DNA, the CDR3 is TGCGCCAGCAGCCCCGACAGGCACTATGGCTACACCTTC. Full variable domain (missing parts from reference TRBV5-1 and TRBJ1-2): KAGVTQTPRYLIKTRGQQVTLSCSPISGHRSVSWYQQTPGQGLQFLFEYFSETQRNKGNFPGRFSGRQFSNSRSEMNVSTLELGDSALYLCASSPDRHYGYTFGSGTRLTVV.